This entry lists 16 T cell receptor beta chains sequenced from one sample in a study of cytomegalovirus exposure and HLA in healthy donors (dated by TCRdb to about 2017). The library was obtained by the immunoSEQ multiplex PCR assay. For the multiplex PCR, a mixture combining 60 forward primers for TCR Vbeta segments and 13 reverse primers for TCR Jbeta segments was used. Imported from immuneACCESS, the table was reduced by TCRdb to in-frame sequences with V and J called. These copies leave out some clones; in studies compared against another copy, an unresolved V gene accounts for under half, and the cause of the remainder is not known. In this sample the table shows approximately 100,000 clones, 74% of which occur a single time. The top ten clonotypes cover just over 2% of the sample. Material for sequencing was PBMCs. All receptors come from a human donor in good health.

J is TRBJ2-5 and V is TRBV5-6; TRBD1 matches 7 bases. The CDR3 length is 16 residues. The V gene end was trimmed by 0 bases and the J gene end by 1 base; junction bases not matched to a gene: 6. Germline V lookup: CDR1 SGHDT, CDR2 YYEEEE. The CDR3 nucleotides read TGTGCCAGCAGCTTGGGGCAGGGGGAAAGCCAAGAGACCCAGTACTTC. This translates into CASSLGQGESQETQYF.

The V call is TRBV7-9, the J call TRBJ2-7, with D perhaps matching TRBD2 (5 bases). CDR3 size: 17 residues. CDR1 and CDR2 (germline): SEHNR, FQNEAQ (reference sequence). V was cut by 1 base and J by 7 bases, with 23 bases left in between. CDR3 sequence reads: CASSLDPGFGNMGEQYF. In nucleotides, the CDR3 is TGTGCCAGCAGCTTAGATCCGGGGTTTGGGAATATGGGTGAGCAGTACTTC.

The J gene is TRBJ2-7, the V gene TRBV5-4; TRBD2 matches 11 bases. The CDR3 spans 15 residues. J lost 3 bases, V lost 7 bases, and 9 bases had no gene match. The V gene's germline CDR1 is SGHNT and CDR2 YYREEE (reference sequence). In DNA, the CDR3 is TGTGCCAGCGGCGACTCTAGCGGGAGGATCTACGAGCAGTACTTC. Its translation: CASGDSSGRIYEQYF.

This rearrangement joins TRBV29-1 to TRBJ2-4; 8 bases are a match to TRBD1. The CDR3 length is 14 residues. The ends lost 4 bases at V and 3 bases at J; junction bases unmatched: 5. Germline V gene sequence: CDR1 SQVTM, CDR2 ANQGSEA. The CDR3 is CSVGHRGDKNIQYF. Here the CDR3 DNA reads TGCAGCGTTGGTCACAGGGGGGACAAAAACATTCAGTACTTC.

The chain joins TRBV6-5 to TRBJ2-5; the match to TRBD1 covers 9 bases. The DNA matches TRBJ2-7 better at its end, which makes the J call doubtful. Germline values: CDR1 MNHEY, CDR2 SVGAGI. The CDR3 is made up of 15 amino acids. CDR3 amino acids: CASSLGQGGTYEQYF. The CDR3 nucleotides are TGTGCCAGCAGCTTGGGACAGGGCGGAACCTACGAGCAGTACTTC.

This clone was detected only once. The CDR3 reads CASSLERTKDEQYF. Written as DNA, the CDR3 is TGCGCCAGCAGCTTGGAGCGGACTAAGGACGAGCAGTACTTC. J is TRBJ2-7 and V is TRBV5-1, with a possible D match to TRBD2 (6 bases). The CDR3 is made up of 14 amino acids. Trimming took 0 bases from V and 5 from J, leaving 12 bases between them. The germline V gene has CDR1 SGHRS and CDR2 YFSETQ.

The rearrangement uses TRBV15 and TRBJ2-7, with D unclear. Germline lookup yields CDR1 LNHNV and CDR2 YYDKDF (reference sequence). The CDR3 covers 13 residues. Trimming took 0 bases from V and 3 from J, leaving 6 bases between them. The CDR3 DNA reads TGTGCCACCAGCAGAGATCACAACTACGAGCAGTACTTC. It yields the protein CATSRDHNYEQYF.

DNA for the CDR3: TGTGCCAGCAACAGGGGAGTAACCGGGGAGCTGTTTTTT. As protein: CASNRGVTGELFF. The chain uses TRBV2 and TRBJ2-2; 7 nucleotides agree with TRBD1. Germline values: CDR1 SNHLY, CDR2 FYNNEI. The V and J ends lost 7 bases and 5 bases, in that order; junction bases with no gene match: 4. The CDR3 consists of 13 residues.

This chain uses TRBV5-4 with TRBJ1-4; 7 bases match TRBD1. Per the germline V gene, CDR1 is SGHNT and CDR2 is YYREEE (reference sequence). V gave up 4 bases and J gave up 5 bases; unmatched junction bases: 5. This CDR3 is built from 14 residues. The CDR3 region has the DNA TGTGCCAGCAGCCCGGACAGGTTAAATGAAAAACTGTTTTTT. Residues: CASSPDRLNEKLFF.

This clone was counted between two and nine times. The gene calls are TRBV27 and TRBJ1-3, with a weak D call TRBD1 (5 bases). This CDR3 is 14 amino acids long. Trimming stripped 6 bases from V and 4 bases from J, with 13 bases between. The germline V gene has CDR1 MNHEY and CDR2 SMNVEV (reference sequence). Here the CDR3 reads CASSPTEPGNTIYF. The CDR3 region has the DNA TGTGCCAGCAGCCCGACAGAACCAGGAAACACCATATATTTT.

The CDR3 DNA is TGTGCCAGCAGTTACTCGTACAGCCAAAACTATGGCTACACCTTC. Its protein is CASSYSYSQNYGYTF. The chain joins TRBV6-5 to TRBJ1-2; D gene unclear. Trimming pared 0 bases from V and 2 bases from J, leaving 10 bases between. This CDR3 region has 15 residues. Germline assignment: CDR1 MNHEY and CDR2 SVGAGI.

This rearrangement joins TRBV5-8 to TRBJ1-4; 10 positions agree with TRBD1. Losses at the gene ends were 3 bases for V and 8 bases for J; bases not matched to a gene: 4. CDR3 length equals 14 residues. From germline, CDR1 is SGHTS and CDR2 YDEGEE. CDR3 sequence reads: CASSSGQGNEKLFF. CDR3 sequence (DNA): TGTGCCAGCAGCTCGGGACAGGGGAACGAAAAACTGTTTTTT.

The chain links TRBV27 to TRBJ1-4; D is unclear. Per germline, CDR1 MNHEY and CDR2 SMNVEV (reference sequence). The CDR3 spans 14 residues. Trimming left V 6 bases short and J 7 bases short, with 15 bases between. In DNA form, the CDR3 reads TGTGCCAGCAGCTTCCGGGGAATGGGTGAAAAACTGTTTTTT. It codes for CASSFRGMGEKLFF.

This clone has only a few counts. The chain is built from TRBV7-3 and TRBJ1-4; D is ambiguous. The germline V gene has CDR1 SGHTA and CDR2 FQGTGA. V lost 11 bases to trimming and J lost 3 bases, with 13 bases between them. The CDR3 is 13 residues long. The CDR3 loop is CASSSGSNEKLFF. As DNA, the CDR3 is TGTGCCTCCTCCTCGGGGTCTAATGAAAAACTGTTTTTT.

This clone appeared once. The chain employs TRBV29-1 and TRBJ2-5, with D perhaps matching TRBD1 (5 bases). V lost 6 bases, J lost 0 bases, and 8 bases lay in between. This CDR3 has 12 amino acids. Germline CDR1 is SQVTM and CDR2 is ANQGSEA. CDR3 nucleotide sequence: TGCAGCGTAGAACAGGACCAAGAGACCCAGTACTTC. It translates to CSVEQDQETQYF.

Here the CDR3 DNA reads TGTGCCAGCAGGTTAGCGGGAGGCTCATCCTACGAGCAGTACTTC. Translation gives CASRLAGGSSYEQYF. The chain recombines TRBV2 with TRBJ2-7, with 10 bases lining up with TRBD2. Germline CDR1 reads SNHLY; CDR2 reads FYNNEI. With 6 bases clipped from V and 1 base from J, the junction kept 6 bases outside the gene matches. The CDR3 loop spans 15 amino acids.